The 4 T cell receptor beta chains presented below share a single source sample, sequenced in a study of brain T cells in children with intractable seizures. Method: immunoSEQ multiplex PCR; TCRdb's copy keeps in-frame clones and lacks some. Of 62,000 or so clones in the sample, around 96% were seen once. The material sequenced was peripheral blood, taken at surgery. Every receptor here comes from a boy younger than two with focal cortical dysplasia and intractable seizures.

The table lists this clone with a count of one. V and J are TRBV2 and TRBJ1-5; D is ambiguous. Deletions cut 3 bases from V and 0 bases from J, with 15 bases between. From germline, CDR1 is SNHLY and CDR2 FYNNEI. The CDR3 loop spans 17 amino acids. Written as DNA, the CDR3 is TGTGCCAGCAGTGAGTACAGATCCTCAAATAGCAATCAGCCCCAGCATTTT. Protein sequence: CASSEYRSSNSNQPQHF.

This chain links TRBV3-1 (or the pseudogene TRBV3-2) with TRBJ1-1; 7 bases align to TRBD1. This CDR3 has 13 amino acids. Trimming removed 4 bases from V and 1 base from J; junction bases left unmatched: 0. The V gene's germline CDR1 is LGHDT and CDR2 YNNKEL (reference sequence). The CDR3 is CASSRTGNTEAFF. The CDR3 DNA sequence: TGTGCCAGCAGCCGGACAGGGAACACTGAAGCTTTCTTT.

This chain links TRBV4-1 with TRBJ2-7, with 10 nucleotides matching TRBD2. V was pared by 5 bases and J by 2 bases, with 6 bases of the junction left unmatched. There are 15 residues in the CDR3. Germline V gene data show CDR1 as MGHRA and CDR2 as YSYEKL. CDR3 nucleotides: TGCGCCAGCAGCGTTGATCTAGCGGGAGCCTACGAGCAGTACTTC. Translation: CASSVDLAGAYEQYF.

J is TRBJ1-2 and V is TRBV6-5; D is unresolved. The length of the CDR3 is 14 residues. The germline V and J ends were trimmed by 1 base and 4 bases, with 10 bases remaining between them. Per the germline V gene, CDR1 is MNHEY and CDR2 is SVGAGI. CDR3 sequence (DNA): TGTGCCAGCAGTTACTGGAGAGAATCCTATGGCTACACCTTC. Translation gives CASSYWRESYGYTF.